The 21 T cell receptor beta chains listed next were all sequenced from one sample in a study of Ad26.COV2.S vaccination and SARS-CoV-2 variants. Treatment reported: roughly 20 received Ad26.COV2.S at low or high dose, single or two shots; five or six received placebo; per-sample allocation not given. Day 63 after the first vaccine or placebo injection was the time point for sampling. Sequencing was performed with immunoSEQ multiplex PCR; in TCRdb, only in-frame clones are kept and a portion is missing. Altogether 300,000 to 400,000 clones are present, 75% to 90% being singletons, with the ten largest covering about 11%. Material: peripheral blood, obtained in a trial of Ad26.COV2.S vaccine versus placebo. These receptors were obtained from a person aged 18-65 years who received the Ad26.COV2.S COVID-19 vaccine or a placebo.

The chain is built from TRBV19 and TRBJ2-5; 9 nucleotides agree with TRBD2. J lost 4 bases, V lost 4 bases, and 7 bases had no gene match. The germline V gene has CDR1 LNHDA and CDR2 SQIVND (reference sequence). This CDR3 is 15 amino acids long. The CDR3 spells CASSTFLAGTETQYF. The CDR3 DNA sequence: TGTGCCAGTAGTACCTTCCTAGCGGGAACAGAGACCCAGTACTTC.

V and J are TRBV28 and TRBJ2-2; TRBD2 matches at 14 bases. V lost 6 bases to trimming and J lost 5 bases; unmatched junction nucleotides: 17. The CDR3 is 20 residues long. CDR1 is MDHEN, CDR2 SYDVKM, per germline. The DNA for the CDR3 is TGTGCCAGCAGCCAACCCGGAGGGACTAGCGGGAGCTCGGGGACCGGGGAGCTGTTTTTT. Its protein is CASSQPGGTSGSSGTGELFF.

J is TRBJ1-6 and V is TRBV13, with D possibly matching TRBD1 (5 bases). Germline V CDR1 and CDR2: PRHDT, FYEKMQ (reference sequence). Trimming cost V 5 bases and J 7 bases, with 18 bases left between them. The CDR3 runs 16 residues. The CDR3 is CASSHGAGRINSPLHF. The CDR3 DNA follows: TGTGCCAGCAGCCATGGGGCGGGCCGGATAAATTCACCCCTCCACTTT.

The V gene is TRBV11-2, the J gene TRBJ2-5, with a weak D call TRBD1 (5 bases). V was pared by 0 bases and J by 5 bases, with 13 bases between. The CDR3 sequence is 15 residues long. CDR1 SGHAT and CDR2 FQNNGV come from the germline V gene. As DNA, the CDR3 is TGTGCCAGCAGCTTAGACGCAGGGTTCCCGGAGACCCAGTACTTC. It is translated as CASSLDAGFPETQYF. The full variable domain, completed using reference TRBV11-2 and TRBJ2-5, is EAGVAQSPRYKIIEKRQSVAFWCNPISGHATLYWYQQILGQGPKLLIQFQNNGVVDDSQLPKDRFSAERLKGVDSTLKIQPAKLEDSAVYLCASSLDAGFPETQYFGPGTRLLVL.

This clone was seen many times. As DNA, the CDR3 is TGTGCCAGCACGGACAGGACTAACTATGGCTACACCTTC. Translation: CASTDRTNYGYTF. The V call is TRBV7-9, the J call TRBJ1-2; 7 nucleotides align to TRBD1. Germline lookup yields CDR1 SEHNR and CDR2 FQNEAQ (reference sequence). CDR3 size: 13 residues. The V segment lost 7 bases and the J segment 0 bases; nucleotides outside the gene matches: 2.

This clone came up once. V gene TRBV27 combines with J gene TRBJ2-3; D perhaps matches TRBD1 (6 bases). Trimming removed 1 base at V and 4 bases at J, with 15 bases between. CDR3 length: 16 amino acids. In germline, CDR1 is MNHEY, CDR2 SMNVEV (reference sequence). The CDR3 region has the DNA TGTGCCAGCAGTTTATTTTGGGCAGGGGTTCCAGATACGCAGTATTTT. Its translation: CASSLFWAGVPDTQYF.

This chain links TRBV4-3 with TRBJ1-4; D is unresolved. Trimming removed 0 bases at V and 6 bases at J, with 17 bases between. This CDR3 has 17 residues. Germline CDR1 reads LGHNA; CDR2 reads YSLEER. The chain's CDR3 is CASSQERLRGLDEKLFF. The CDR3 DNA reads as TGCGCCAGCAGCCAAGAAAGGTTACGCGGGCTGGATGAAAAACTGTTTTTT.

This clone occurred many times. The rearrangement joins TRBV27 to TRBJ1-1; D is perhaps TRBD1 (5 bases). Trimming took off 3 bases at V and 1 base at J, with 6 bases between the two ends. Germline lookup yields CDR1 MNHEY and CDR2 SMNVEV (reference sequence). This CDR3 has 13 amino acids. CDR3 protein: CASSFTGNTEAFF. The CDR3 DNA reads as TGTGCCAGCAGTTTCACAGGGAACACTGAAGCTTTCTTT.

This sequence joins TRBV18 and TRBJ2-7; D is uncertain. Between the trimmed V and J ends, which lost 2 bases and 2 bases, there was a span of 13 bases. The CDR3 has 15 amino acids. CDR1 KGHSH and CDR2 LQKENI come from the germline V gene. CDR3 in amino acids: CASSPAGKRTYEQYF. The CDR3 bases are TGTGCCAGCTCACCAGCCGGAAAAAGGACCTACGAGCAGTACTTC.

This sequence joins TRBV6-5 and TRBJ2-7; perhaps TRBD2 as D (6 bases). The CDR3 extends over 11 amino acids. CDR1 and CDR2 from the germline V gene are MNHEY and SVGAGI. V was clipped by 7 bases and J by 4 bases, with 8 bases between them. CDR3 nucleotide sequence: TGTGCCAGCACAAGCGGGTACGAGCAGTACTTC. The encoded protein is CASTSGYEQYF.

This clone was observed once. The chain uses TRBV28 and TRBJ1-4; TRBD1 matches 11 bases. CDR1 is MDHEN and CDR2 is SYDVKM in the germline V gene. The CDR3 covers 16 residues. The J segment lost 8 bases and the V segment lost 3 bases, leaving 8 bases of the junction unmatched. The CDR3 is CASSFIRGQGGEKLFF. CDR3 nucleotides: TGTGCCAGCAGTTTTATTAGGGGACAGGGGGGAGAAAAACTGTTTTTT.

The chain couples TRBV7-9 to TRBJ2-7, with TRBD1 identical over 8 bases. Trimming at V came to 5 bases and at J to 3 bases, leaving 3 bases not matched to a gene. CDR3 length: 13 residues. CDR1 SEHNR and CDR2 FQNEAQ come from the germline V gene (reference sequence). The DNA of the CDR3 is TGTGCCAGCAGCCCGGGACAGGTCTACGAGCAGTACTTC. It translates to CASSPGQVYEQYF. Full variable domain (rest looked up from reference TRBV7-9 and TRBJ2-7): DTGVSQNPRHKITKRGQNVTFRCDPISEHNRLYWYRQTLGQGPEFLTYFQNEAQLEKSRLLSDRFSAERPKGSFSTLEIQRTEQGDSAMYLCASSPGQVYEQYFGPGTRLTVT.

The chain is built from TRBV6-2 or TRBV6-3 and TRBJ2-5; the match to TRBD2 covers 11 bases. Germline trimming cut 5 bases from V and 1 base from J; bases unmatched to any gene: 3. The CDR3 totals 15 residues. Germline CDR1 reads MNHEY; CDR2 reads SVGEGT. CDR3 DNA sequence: TGTGCCAGCAGTAAACTAGCGGGAGCCCAAGAGACCCAGTACTTC. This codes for CASSKLAGAQETQYF.

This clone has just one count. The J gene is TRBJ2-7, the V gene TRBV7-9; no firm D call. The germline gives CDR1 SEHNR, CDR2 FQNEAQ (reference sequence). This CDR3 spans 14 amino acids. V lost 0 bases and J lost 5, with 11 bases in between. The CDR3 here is CASSLAQTADEQYF. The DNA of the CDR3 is TGTGCCAGCAGCTTAGCGCAGACCGCGGACGAGCAGTACTTC. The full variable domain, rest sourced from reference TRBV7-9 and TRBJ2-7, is DTGVSQNPRHKITKRGQNVTFRCDPISEHNRLYWYRQTLGQGPEFLTYFQNEAQLEKSRLLSDRFSAERPKGSFSTLEIQRTEQGDSAMYLCASSLAQTADEQYFGPGTRLTVT.

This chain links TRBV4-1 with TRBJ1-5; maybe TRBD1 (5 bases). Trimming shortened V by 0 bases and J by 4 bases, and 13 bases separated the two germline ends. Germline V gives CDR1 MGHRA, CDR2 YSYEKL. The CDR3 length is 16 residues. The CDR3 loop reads CASSQDGGVGNQPQHF. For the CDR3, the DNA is TGCGCCAGCAGCCAAGATGGGGGTGTTGGAAATCAGCCCCAGCATTTT.

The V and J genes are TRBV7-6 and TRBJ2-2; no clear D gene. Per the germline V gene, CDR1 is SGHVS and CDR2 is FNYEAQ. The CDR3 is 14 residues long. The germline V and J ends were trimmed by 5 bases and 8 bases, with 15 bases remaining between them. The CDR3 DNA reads TGTGCCAGCAGCCCATACGGGTACCCAGGGGAGCTGTTTTTT. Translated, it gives CASSPYGYPGELFF.

The CDR3 loop reads CASSRDSLREWFF. In DNA, the CDR3 is TGTGCCAGCAGCCGGGACTCGCTAAGGGAATGGTTCTTC. The chain carries TRBV7-9 and TRBJ2-1; D might be TRBD2 (6 bases). This CDR3 has 13 amino acids. Germline CDR1 and CDR2: SEHNR and FQNEAQ (reference sequence). The ends were cut back, 5 bases at V and 15 bases at J, with 20 bases in the middle.

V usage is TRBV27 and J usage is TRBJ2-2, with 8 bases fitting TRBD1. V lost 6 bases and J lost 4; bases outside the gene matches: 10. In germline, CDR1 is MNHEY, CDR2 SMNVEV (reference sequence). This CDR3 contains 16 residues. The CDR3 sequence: CASSQDRGGRTGELFF. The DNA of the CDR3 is TGTGCCAGCAGCCAAGACAGGGGCGGACGCACCGGGGAGCTGTTTTTT.

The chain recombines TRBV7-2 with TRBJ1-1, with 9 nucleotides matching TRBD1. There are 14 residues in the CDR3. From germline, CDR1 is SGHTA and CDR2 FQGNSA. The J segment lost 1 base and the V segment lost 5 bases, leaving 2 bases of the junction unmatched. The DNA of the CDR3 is TGTGCCAGCAGCCCGACAGGGGGGAACACTGAAGCTTTCTTT. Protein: CASSPTGGNTEAFF.

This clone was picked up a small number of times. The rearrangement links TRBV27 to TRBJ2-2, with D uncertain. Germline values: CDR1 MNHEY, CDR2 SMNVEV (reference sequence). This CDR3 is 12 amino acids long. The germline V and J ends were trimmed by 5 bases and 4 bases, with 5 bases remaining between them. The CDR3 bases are TGTGCCAGCAGTGCCTTCACCGGGGAGCTGTTTTTT. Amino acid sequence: CASSAFTGELFF.

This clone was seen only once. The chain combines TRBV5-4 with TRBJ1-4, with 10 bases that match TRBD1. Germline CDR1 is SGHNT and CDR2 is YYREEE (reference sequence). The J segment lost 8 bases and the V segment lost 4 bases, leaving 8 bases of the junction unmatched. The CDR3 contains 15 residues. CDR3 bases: TGTGCCAGCAGCCCGGACAGGGGGACTAGGGAAAAACTGTTTTTT. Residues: CASSPDRGTREKLFF.